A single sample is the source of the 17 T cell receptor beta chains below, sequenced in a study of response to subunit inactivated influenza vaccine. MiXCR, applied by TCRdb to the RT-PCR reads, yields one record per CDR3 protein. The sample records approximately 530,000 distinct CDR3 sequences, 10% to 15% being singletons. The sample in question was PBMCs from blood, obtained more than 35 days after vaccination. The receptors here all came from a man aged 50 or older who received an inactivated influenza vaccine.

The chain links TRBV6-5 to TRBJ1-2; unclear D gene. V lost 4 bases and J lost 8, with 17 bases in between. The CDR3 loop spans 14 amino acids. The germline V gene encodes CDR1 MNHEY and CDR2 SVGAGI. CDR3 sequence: CASSSASRNRGYTF. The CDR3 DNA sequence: TGTGCCAGCAGTTCAGCGTCGAGGAATAGGGGCTACACCTTC.

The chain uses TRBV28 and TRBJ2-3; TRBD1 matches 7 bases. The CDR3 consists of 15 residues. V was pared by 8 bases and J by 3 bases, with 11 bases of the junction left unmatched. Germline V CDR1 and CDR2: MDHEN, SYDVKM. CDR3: CASHPPGGRTDTQYF. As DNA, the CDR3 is TGTGCCAGCCATCCACCAGGGGGAAGAACAGATACGCAGTATTTT.

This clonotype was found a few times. The CDR3 DNA follows: TGTGCCAGCAGTTACGGGGGGTCTGAAGCTTTCTTT. Protein product: CASSYGGSEAFF. This chain links TRBV6-6 with TRBJ1-1; possibly TRBD1 for D (5 bases). This CDR3 is 12 amino acids long. Germline V gene sequence: CDR1 MNHNY, CDR2 SVGAGI (reference sequence). V lost 2 bases, J lost 6 bases, and 7 bases lay in between.

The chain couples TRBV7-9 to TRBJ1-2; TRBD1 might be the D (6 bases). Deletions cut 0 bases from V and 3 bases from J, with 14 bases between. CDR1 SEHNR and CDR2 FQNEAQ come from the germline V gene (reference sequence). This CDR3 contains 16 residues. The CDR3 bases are TGTGCCAGCAGCTTAGCCGGACGGGCAGGGGACTATGGCTACACCTTC. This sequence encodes CASSLAGRAGDYGYTF. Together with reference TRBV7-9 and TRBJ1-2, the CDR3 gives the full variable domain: DTGVSQNPRHKITKRGQNVTFRCDPISEHNRLYWYRQTLGQGPEFLTYFQNEAQLEKSRLLSDRFSAERPKGSFSTLEIQRTEQGDSAMYLCASSLAGRAGDYGYTFGSGTRLTVV.

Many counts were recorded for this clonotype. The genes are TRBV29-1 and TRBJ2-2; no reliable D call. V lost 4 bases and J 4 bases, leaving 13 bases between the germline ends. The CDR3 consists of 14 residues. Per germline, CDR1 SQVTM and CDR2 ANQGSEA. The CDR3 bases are TGCAGCGTTGTTACCGAAAGTGGCACCGGGGAGCTGTTTTTT. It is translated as CSVVTESGTGELFF.

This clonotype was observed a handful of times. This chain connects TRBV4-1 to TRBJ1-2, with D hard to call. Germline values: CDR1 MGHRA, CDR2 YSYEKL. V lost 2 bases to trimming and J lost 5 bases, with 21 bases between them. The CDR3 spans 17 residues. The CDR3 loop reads CASSQYSTPVDLYGYTF. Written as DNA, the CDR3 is TGCGCCAGCAGCCAATATTCTACCCCGGTTGATCTGTATGGCTACACCTTC.

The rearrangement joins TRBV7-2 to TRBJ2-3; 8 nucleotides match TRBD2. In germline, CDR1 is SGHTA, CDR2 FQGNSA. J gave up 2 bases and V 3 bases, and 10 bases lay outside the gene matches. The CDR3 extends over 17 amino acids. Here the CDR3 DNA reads TGTGCCAGCAGCTTGCAAGCGGGGGTTGCCCTCACAGATACGCAGTATTTT. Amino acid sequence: CASSLQAGVALTDTQYF.

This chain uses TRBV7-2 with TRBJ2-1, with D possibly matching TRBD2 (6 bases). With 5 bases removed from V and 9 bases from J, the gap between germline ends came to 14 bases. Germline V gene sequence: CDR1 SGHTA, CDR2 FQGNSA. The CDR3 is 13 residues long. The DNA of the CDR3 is TGTGCCAGCAGCCTCCGAGAAGCGGGTGAGCAGTTCTTC. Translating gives CASSLREAGEQFF.

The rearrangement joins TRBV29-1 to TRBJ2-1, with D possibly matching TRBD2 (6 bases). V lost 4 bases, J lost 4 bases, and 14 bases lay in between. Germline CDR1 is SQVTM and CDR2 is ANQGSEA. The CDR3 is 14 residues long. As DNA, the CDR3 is TGCAGCGTTGGACCCGGGACTGCTTACAATGAGCAGTTCTTC. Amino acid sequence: CSVGPGTAYNEQFF.

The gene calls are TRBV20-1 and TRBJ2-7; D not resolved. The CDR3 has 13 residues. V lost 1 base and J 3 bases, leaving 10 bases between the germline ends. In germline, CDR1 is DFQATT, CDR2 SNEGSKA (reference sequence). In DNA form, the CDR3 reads TGCAGTGCTAGAGGGCAGTCCTTCTACGAGCAGTACTTC. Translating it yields CSARGQSFYEQYF.

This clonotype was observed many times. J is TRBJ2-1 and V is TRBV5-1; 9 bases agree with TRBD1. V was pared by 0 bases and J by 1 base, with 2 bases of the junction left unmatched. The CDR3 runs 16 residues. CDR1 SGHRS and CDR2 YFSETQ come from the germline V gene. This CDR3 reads CASSLADRGSYNEQFF. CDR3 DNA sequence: TGCGCCAGCAGCTTGGCGGACAGGGGTTCCTACAATGAGCAGTTCTTC.

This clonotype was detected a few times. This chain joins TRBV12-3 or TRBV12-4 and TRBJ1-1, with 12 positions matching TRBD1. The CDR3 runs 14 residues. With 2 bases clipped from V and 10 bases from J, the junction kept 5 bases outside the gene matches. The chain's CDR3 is CASSLRDRGRTAFF. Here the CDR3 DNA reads TGTGCCAGCAGTTTAAGGGACAGGGGGCGCACAGCTTTCTTT.

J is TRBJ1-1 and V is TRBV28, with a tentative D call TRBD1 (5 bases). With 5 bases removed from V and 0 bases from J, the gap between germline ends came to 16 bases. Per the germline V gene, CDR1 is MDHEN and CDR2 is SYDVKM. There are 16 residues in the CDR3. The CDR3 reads CASSPHRTALNTEAFF. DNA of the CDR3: TGTGCCAGCAGTCCCCACAGGACTGCATTGAACACTGAAGCTTTCTTT. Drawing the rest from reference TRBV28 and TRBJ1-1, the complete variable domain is DVKVTQSSRYLVKRTGEKVFLECVQDMDHENMFWYRQDPGLGLRLIYFSYDVKMKEKGDIPEGYSVSREKKERFSLILESASTNQTSMYLCASSPHRTALNTEAFFGQGTRLTVV.

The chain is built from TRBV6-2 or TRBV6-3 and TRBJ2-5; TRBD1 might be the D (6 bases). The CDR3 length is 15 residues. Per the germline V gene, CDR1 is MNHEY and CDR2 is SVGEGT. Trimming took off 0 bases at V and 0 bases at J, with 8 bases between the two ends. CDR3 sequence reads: CASSYSGAHQETQYF. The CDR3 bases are TGTGCCAGCAGTTACTCGGGGGCCCACCAAGAGACCCAGTACTTC.

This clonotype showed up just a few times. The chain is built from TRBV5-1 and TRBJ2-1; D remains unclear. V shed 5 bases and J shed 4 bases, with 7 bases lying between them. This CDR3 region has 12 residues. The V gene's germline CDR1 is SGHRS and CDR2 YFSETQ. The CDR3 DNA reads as TGCGCCAGCAGAGTTGCATACAATGAGCAGTTCTTC. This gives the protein CASRVAYNEQFF.

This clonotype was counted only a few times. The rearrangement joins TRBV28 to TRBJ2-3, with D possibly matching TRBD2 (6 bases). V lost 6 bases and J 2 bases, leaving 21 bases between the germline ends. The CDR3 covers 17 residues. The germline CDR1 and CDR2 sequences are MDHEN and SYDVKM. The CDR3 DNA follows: TGTGCCAGCAGCCGGTTAGGAGCGGGCACCTTCACAGATACGCAGTATTTT. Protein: CASSRLGAGTFTDTQYF.

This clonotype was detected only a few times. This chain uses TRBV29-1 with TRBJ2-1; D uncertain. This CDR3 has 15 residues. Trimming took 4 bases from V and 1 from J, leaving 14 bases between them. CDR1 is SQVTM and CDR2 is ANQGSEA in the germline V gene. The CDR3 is CSVGWPHQSYNEQFF. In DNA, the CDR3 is TGCAGCGTTGGGTGGCCCCACCAATCCTACAATGAGCAGTTCTTC.